The 10 T cell receptor beta chains below all came from one sample that was sequenced in a study of blood T cell repertoires in COVID-19. Measured with immunoSEQ multiplex PCR; TCRdb has only the in-frame clones, and not every one. The sample records roughly 300,000 clones, under 95% being singletons. The sequenced sample consisted of PBMCs or T cells enriched from blood (not recorded which). The source of these receptors is a woman aged 30 to 39 who had recovered from COVID-19.

The chain is built from TRBV6-6 and TRBJ1-3; D possibly corresponds to TRBD1 (5 bases). The ends were cut back, 0 bases at V and 4 bases at J, with 10 bases in the middle. The length of the CDR3 is 15 residues. Germline assignment: CDR1 MNHNY and CDR2 SVGAGI (reference sequence). The DNA for the CDR3 is TGTGCCAGCAGTTACTCTGGGGCTCCGGGAAACACCATATATTTT. This encodes CASSYSGAPGNTIYF.

The rearrangement uses TRBV4-1 and TRBJ1-3; TRBD1 might be the D (5 bases). Germline V gene lookup returns CDR1 MGHRA and CDR2 YSYEKL. Between the trimmed V and J ends, which lost 4 bases and 4 bases, there was a span of 14 bases. The CDR3 contains 15 residues. CDR3 DNA: TGCGCCAGCAGCCCGGGAGGGGCTGGAGGAAACACCATATATTTT. Protein sequence: CASSPGGAGGNTIYF.

J is TRBJ2-7 and V is TRBV30; D might be TRBD1 (6 bases). The V end was cut by 2 bases, the J end by 3 bases, with 17 bases between. The CDR3 is 15 residues long. The V gene's germline CDR1 is GTSNPN and CDR2 SVGIG (reference sequence). The CDR3 loop is CAWSPTLGHNYEQYF. DNA of the CDR3: TGTGCCTGGAGTCCTACCCTGGGACACAACTACGAGCAGTACTTC.

The chain joins TRBV6-5 to TRBJ2-3; weak D call: TRBD2 (5 bases). Trimming removed 9 bases from V and 2 bases from J, with 9 bases in between. Germline V gene sequence: CDR1 MNHEY, CDR2 SVGAGI. The CDR3 runs to 12 residues. The CDR3 protein is CASRESTDTQYF. The CDR3 DNA reads as TGTGCCAGTAGGGAGTCCACAGATACGCAGTATTTT.

The rearrangement uses TRBV4-3 and TRBJ2-7; the match to TRBD2 covers 12 bases. The germline gives CDR1 LGHNA, CDR2 YSLEER. This CDR3 has 20 residues. The trim removed 2 bases at V and 3 bases at J, leaving 17 bases unmatched. CDR3 in DNA: TGCGCCAGCAGCCAATCCCCCGGGACTAGCGGGTTTCGAAGAATCTACGAGCAGTACTTC. It yields the protein CASSQSPGTSGFRRIYEQYF.

Only one count was recorded for this clone. The rearrangement joins TRBV11-2 to TRBJ1-6; D gene unclear. Trimming took 7 bases from V and 10 from J, leaving 20 bases between them. The CDR3 contains 15 residues. The germline V gene encodes CDR1 SGHAT and CDR2 FQNNGV. The CDR3, as DNA: TGTGCCAGCACCATTATGGCTAACGGGGAGTCACCCCTCCACTTT. It encodes CASTIMANGESPLHF.

This chain connects TRBV6-2 or TRBV6-3 to TRBJ2-1; 7 nucleotides align to TRBD1. CDR3 length: 13 residues. Germline CDR1 and CDR2: MNHEY and SVGEGT. Unmatched junction bases numbered 7, after V lost 5 bases and J lost 9 bases. The CDR3 DNA reads TGTGCCAGCAGTGATAGGGGGCTGGGTGAGCAGTTCTTC. It is translated as CASSDRGLGEQFF.

The chain recombines TRBV27 with TRBJ2-3; tentative D call: TRBD2 (6 bases). CDR1 is MNHEY and CDR2 is SMNVEV in the germline V gene (reference sequence). V was clipped by 4 bases and J by 0 bases, with 23 bases between them. This CDR3 has 19 amino acids. CDR3 DNA: TGTGCCAGCAGTTCCGGACCAAGGAGGGCTTTAACTAGCACAGATACGCAGTATTTT. The encoded protein is CASSSGPRRALTSTDTQYF.

This rearrangement joins TRBV4-1 to TRBJ1-5, with D possibly matching TRBD1 (5 bases). Germline values: CDR1 MGHRA, CDR2 YSYEKL. V lost 0 bases and J lost 6, with 12 bases in between. The CDR3 sequence is 15 residues long. The CDR3: CASSQDSGIGQPQHF. The DNA of the CDR3 is TGCGCCAGCAGCCAAGATTCAGGGATAGGTCAGCCCCAGCATTTT.

The V and J genes are TRBV5-1 and TRBJ2-7; the match to TRBD2 covers 9 bases. Trimming took 0 bases from V and 4 from J; bases not matched to a gene: 5. CDR3 size: 15 residues. The germline CDR1 and CDR2 sequences are SGHRS and YFSETQ. Here the CDR3 reads CASSLALAGQYEQYF. CDR3 DNA sequence: TGCGCCAGCAGCTTGGCGCTAGCGGGGCAATACGAGCAGTACTTC.